The rows below give T cell receptor beta chains drawn from one sample of a study of cytomegalovirus exposure and HLA in healthy donors. Profiling relied on immunoSEQ multiplex PCR, and the TCRdb table lists in-frame clones only, not all of them. Its table lists 130,000 to 150,000 clones. The sequenced material came from PBMCs. These receptors were obtained from a male donor in good health and CMV-seronegative. Both conserved end residues are part of each CDR3. Each record gives: V gene, J gene, D gene, CDR3 DNA, CDR3 protein. A D gene is named only where the DNA matches it firmly.

>TRBV30|TRBJ2-7|-
TGTGCCTTTGGGAGGAGAAGCGAGCAGTACTTC
CAFGRRSEQYF
>TRBV7-3|TRBJ1-5|TRBD1
TGTGCCAGCAGCTTAGCAGGGGGACAGCCCCAGCATTTT
CASSLAGGQPQHF
>TRBV19|TRBJ2-2|TRBD1
TGTGCCAGCAGAGACAGGGGAAACCCCGGGGAGCTGTTTTTT
CASRDRGNPGELFF
>TRBV19|TRBJ2-2|-
TGTGCCAGTAGTATTAGACAGCTGAGAAACACCGGGGAGCTGTTTTTT
CASSIRQLRNTGELFF
>TRBV2|TRBJ1-5|TRBD1
TGTGCCAGCAGAGGAGCGACAGGGGACAATCAGCCCCAGCATTTT
CASRGATGDNQPQHF
>TRBV7-6|TRBJ1-5|-
TGTGCCAGCAGCTTCCTACAGGGATCGGGTCAGCCCCAGCATTTT
CASSFLQGSGQPQHF
>TRBV10-1|TRBJ2-1|-
TGCGCCAGCAGTGAGTCCGCGGGGCCCTACAATGAGCAGTTCTTC
CASSESAGPYNEQFF
>TRBV18|TRBJ2-2|-
TGTGCCAGCTCGCCCACCGTAACATTCGCCGGGGAGCTGTTTTTT
CASSPTVTFAGELFF
>TRBV6-1|TRBJ1-1|-
TGTGCCAGCATGAGGGGGTACACTGAAGCTTTCTTT
CASMRGYTEAFF
>TRBV7-9|TRBJ1-1|TRBD1
TGTGCCAGCAGCTTGCCAGGGGGAAGGACTGAAGCTTTCTTT
CASSLPGGRTEAFF
>TRBV11-2|TRBJ1-2|TRBD1
TGTGCCAGCAGCTTTTTACAGGGGGACTATGGCTACACCTTC
CASSFLQGDYGYTF
>TRBV5-1|TRBJ1-1|-
TGCGCCAGCAGCGGGGGAGGAGGGAACACTGAAGCTTTCTTT
CASSGGGGNTEAFF
>TRBV7-6|TRBJ1-1|TRBD1
TGTGCCAGCAGTCTCCGACAGGGGGCCGACACTGAAGCTTTCTTT
CASSLRQGADTEAFF
>TRBV20-1|TRBJ2-5|-
TGCAGTGCTGAAAACCGAGGGACCCAGTACTTC
CSAENRGTQYF
>TRBV5-1|TRBJ2-7|TRBD1
TGCGCCAGCAGCTTGGAAGCAGGGGGCCACGAGCAGTACTTC
CASSLEAGGHEQYF
>TRBV7-8|TRBJ2-5|TRBD1
TGTGCCAGCAGCCTGACAGGGGGCGGGGAGACCCAGTACTTC
CASSLTGGGETQYF
>TRBV11-2|TRBJ1-1|TRBD1
TGTGCCAGCAGCCAAGACAGGGGAGTTGAAGCTTTCTTT
CASSQDRGVEAFF
>TRBV30|TRBJ2-5|-
TGTGCCTCCTCCCCCGACGACAGGAGGATGACCCAGTACTTC
CASSPDDRRMTQYF
>TRBV12-2|TRBJ2-7|-
TGTGCAAGTCGCTTGGGGAGCGGGGGATACGAGCAGTACTTC
CASRLGSGGYEQYF
>TRBV6-5|TRBJ2-7|-
TGTGCCAGCAGTTACTCCATCCCAGACGGAGTATACGAGCAGTACTTC
CASSYSIPDGVYEQYF
>TRBV30|TRBJ2-5|TRBD1
TGTGCCTGGAGTGCCAGCAGGGGGCTAACCGCCCCCCAAGAGACCCAGTACTTC
CAWSASRGLTAPQETQYF
>TRBV30|TRBJ2-1|-
TGTGCCTGGAGTGTACTTGTAGACAATGAGCAGTTCTTC
CAWSVLVDNEQFF
>TRBV18|TRBJ2-3|TRBD1
TGTGCCAGCTCACCGGGACAGGGTGCAGATACGCAGTATTTT
CASSPGQGADTQYF
>TRBV6-6|TRBJ1-5|-
TGTGCCAGCAGTCGGACAGTTAATAGCAATCAGCCCCAGCATTTT
CASSRTVNSNQPQHF
>TRBV7-8|TRBJ2-5|TRBD2
TGTGCCAGCAGCTTAGAGCGGGGGACCCAGACGGCCCAGTACTTC
CASSLERGTQTAQYF
>TRBV18|TRBJ1-1|TRBD1
TGTGCCAGCTCAACCAGACAGGGCCGAGTAGAAGCTTTCTTT
CASSTRQGRVEAFF
>TRBV7-9|TRBJ2-2|-
TGTGCCAGCAGCAGGGGCCTAAATAACACCGGGGAGCTGTTTTTT
CASSRGLNNTGELFF
>TRBV6-5|TRBJ2-5|-
TGTGCCAGCACCTTTAGCGGAACCGAACGAGAGACCCAGTACTTC
CASTFSGTERETQYF
>TRBV27|TRBJ2-7|-
TGTGCCAGCAGTTTAAGAGGGTGGGGCGAGCAGTACTTC
CASSLRGWGEQYF
>TRBV5-1|TRBJ2-2|-
TGCGCCAGCAGCTACCAGGGGACGAACACCGGGGAGCTGTTTTTT
CASSYQGTNTGELFF
>TRBV4-1|TRBJ1-2|-
TGCGCCAGCAGCCAAGATCGGGGCGGGAAAGGAGGCTACACCTTC
CASSQDRGGKGGYTF
>TRBV30|TRBJ2-7|TRBD2
TGTGCCTGGAGACTAGCGGGGATTCCCGAGCAGTACTTC
CAWRLAGIPEQYF
>TRBV9|TRBJ1-1|TRBD1
TGTGCCAGCAGCGGGGGGACAGGGCAACCTGAAGCTTTCTTT
CASSGGTGQPEAFF